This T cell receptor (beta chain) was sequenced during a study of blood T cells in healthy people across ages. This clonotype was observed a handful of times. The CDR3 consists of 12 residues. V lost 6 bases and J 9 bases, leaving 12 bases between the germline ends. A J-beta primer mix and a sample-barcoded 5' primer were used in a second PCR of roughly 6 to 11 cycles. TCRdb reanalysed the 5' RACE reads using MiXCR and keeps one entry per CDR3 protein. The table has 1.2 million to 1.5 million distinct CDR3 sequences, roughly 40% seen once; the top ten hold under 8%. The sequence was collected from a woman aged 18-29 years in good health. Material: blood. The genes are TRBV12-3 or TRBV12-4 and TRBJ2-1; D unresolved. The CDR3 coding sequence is TGTGCCAGCAGCCCTTATACAAGTGAGCAGTTCTTC. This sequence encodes CASSPYTSEQFF.